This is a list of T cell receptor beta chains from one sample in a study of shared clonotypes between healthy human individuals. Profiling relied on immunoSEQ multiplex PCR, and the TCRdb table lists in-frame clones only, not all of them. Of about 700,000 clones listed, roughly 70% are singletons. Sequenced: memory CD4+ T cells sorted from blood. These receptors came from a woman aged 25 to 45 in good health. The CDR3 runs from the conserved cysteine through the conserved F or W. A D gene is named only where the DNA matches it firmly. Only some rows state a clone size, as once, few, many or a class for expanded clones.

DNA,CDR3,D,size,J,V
TGTGCCAGCCGACGAACAGTCTCCTACGAGCAGTACTTC,CASRRTVSYEQYF,.,.,TRBJ2-7,TRBV6-5
TGCGCCAGTGGGGAGTTGTACACCGGGGAGCTGTTTTTT,CASGELYTGELFF,.,.,TRBJ2-2,TRBV4-1
TGTGCCAGCAGCCCAGGGGGAGGCCCCACAGATACGCAGTATTTT,CASSPGGGPTDTQYF,.,.,TRBJ2-3,TRBV7-9
TGTGCCAGCAGCTCCCGGGGAGCGGGCCACAGCACAGATACGCAGTATTTT,CASSSRGAGHSTDTQYF,.,once,TRBJ2-3,TRBV7-8
TGTGCCAGCAGCCAAGGGATGGGTGTCGGTCTATACGAGCAGTACTTC,CASSQGMGVGLYEQYF,.,.,TRBJ2-7,TRBV14
TGTGCCAGCAGTTTCAAACCTACAGGGGTAGGCTATGGCTACACCTTC,CASSFKPTGVGYGYTF,TRBD1,.,TRBJ1-2,TRBV27
TGCGCCAGCAGCTTGGGACTAGCGGCTCAAGAGACCCAGTACTTC,CASSLGLAAQETQYF,TRBD2,few,TRBJ2-5,TRBV5-1
TGTGCCAGCAGTCGGAACCGACAGGGTCGCCACTACGAGCAGTACTTC,CASSRNRQGRHYEQYF,TRBD1,once,TRBJ2-7,TRBV2
TGTGCCTGGACTAGGCCCTACAATGAGCAGTTCTTC,CAWTRPYNEQFF,.,.,TRBJ2-1,TRBV30
TGTGCCAGCAGCCAAGACGCGACAGCCAACTATGGCTACACCTTC,CASSQDATANYGYTF,.,.,TRBJ1-2,TRBV4-2
TGTGCCTGGAGTACAGGCTACGAGCAGTACTTC,CAWSTGYEQYF,.,once,TRBJ2-7,TRBV30
TGTGCCAGCAGTCCCCGACGACAAATAACCTACAATGAGCAGTTCTTC,CASSPRRQITYNEQFF,.,.,TRBJ2-1,TRBV27
TGTGCCAGCCGAAAAACAGGGATCTATGGCTACACCTTC,CASRKTGIYGYTF,.,once,TRBJ1-2,TRBV28
TGTGCCAGCAGCACCGAGGGGGGGCGCACCGGGGAGCTGTTTTTT,CASSTEGGRTGELFF,.,.,TRBJ2-2,TRBV5-4
TGCGCCAGCAGCTTGGGGGACAGGGGCTCCTATGGCTACACCTTC,CASSLGDRGSYGYTF,TRBD1,.,TRBJ1-2,TRBV5-1
TGTGCCAGCTCCCAGGTCGGCTCTGGAAACACCATATATTTT,CASSQVGSGNTIYF,.,.,TRBJ1-3,TRBV18
TGTGCCAGTTCGACAGGATACATGAACACTGAAGCTTTCTTT,CASSTGYMNTEAFF,.,.,TRBJ1-1,TRBV6-5
TGTGCCAGCAGTCCTCAGGACACTAATGAAAAACTGTTTTTT,CASSPQDTNEKLFF,.,.,TRBJ1-4,TRBV6-6
TGTGCCAGCAGTTACTCGGGACAGGGCACCTACGAGCAGTACTTC,CASSYSGQGTYEQYF,TRBD1,.,TRBJ2-7,TRBV6-5
TGTGCCAGCAGCTTGGAGACAGGCAACTATGGCTACACCTTC,CASSLETGNYGYTF,.,.,TRBJ1-2,TRBV5-4
TGTGCCAGCCGGCTAGCGGGAACCGGCTCCTACGAGCAGTACTTC,CASRLAGTGSYEQYF,TRBD2,.,TRBJ2-7,TRBV6-5
TGTGCCTGGAGTATCCCGCAACTTGATACGCAGTATTTT,CAWSIPQLDTQYF,.,.,TRBJ2-3,TRBV30
TGTGCCAGCAGTTACTCGGACAGGTCCTACAATGAGCAGTTCTTC,CASSYSDRSYNEQFF,TRBD1,few,TRBJ2-1,TRBV6-5
TGTGCCAGCAGCCAAGATCTGGACTCCTACGAGCAGTACTTC,CASSQDLDSYEQYF,.,.,TRBJ2-7,TRBV4-2
TGTGCCAGCAGCTTAGAGGTTTTCAGGGTGACTGAAGCTTTCTTT,CASSLEVFRVTEAFF,.,few,TRBJ1-1,TRBV11-2
TGTGCCAGCAGTTTCAGGGGCGGAAGATTTCAAGAGACCCAGTACTTC,CASSFRGGRFQETQYF,.,.,TRBJ2-5,TRBV28
TGTGCCAGCAGCTTACAGGGAGAAGAGACCCAGTACTTC,CASSLQGEETQYF,.,.,TRBJ2-5,TRBV7-2
TGTGCCAGAAGCTCGGCACAGCGTTTGGAGAACGTGCAGTACTTC,CARSSAQRLENVQYF,.,.,TRBJ2-7,TRBV5-3
TGTGCCAGCAGCACAACAGGGGCCGAGACCGGGGAGCTGTTTTTT,CASSTTGAETGELFF,TRBD1,.,TRBJ2-2,TRBV6-6